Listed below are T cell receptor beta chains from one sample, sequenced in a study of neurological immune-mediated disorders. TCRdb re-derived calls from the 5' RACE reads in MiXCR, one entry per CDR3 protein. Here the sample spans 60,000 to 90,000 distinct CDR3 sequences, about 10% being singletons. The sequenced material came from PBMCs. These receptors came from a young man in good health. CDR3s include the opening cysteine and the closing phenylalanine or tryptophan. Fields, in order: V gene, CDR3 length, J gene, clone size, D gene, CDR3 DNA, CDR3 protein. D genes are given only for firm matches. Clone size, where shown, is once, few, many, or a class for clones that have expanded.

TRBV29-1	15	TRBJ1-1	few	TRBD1	TGCAGCGTTGAAGTACGGACAGGGTGGAACACTGAAGCTTTCTTT	CSVEVRTGWNTEAFF
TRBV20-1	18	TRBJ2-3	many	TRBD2	TGCAGTGCTAGAGATTTCGGCGCTAGCGGGAGTATCGCAGATACGCAGTATTTT	CSARDFGASGSIADTQYF
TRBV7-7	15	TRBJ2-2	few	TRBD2	TGTGCCAGCAGCCGCTCAGCGGGAGTGACCGGGGAGCTGTTTTTT	CASSRSAGVTGELFF
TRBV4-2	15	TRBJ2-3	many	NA	TGTGCCAGCAGCCAAGACCCCCTCCGGGAAGATACGCAGTATTTT	CASSQDPLREDTQYF
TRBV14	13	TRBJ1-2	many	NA	TGTGCCAGCAGCCAATCGGTTTACTATGGCTACACCTTC	CASSQSVYYGYTF
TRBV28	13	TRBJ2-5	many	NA	TGTGCCAGCAGTTTTGGGGGGGCCGGGACCCAGTACTTC	CASSFGGAGTQYF
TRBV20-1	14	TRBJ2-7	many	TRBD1	TGCAGTGCACAGGGACAGGGGGCTACCTACGAGCAGTACTTC	CSAQGQGATYEQYF
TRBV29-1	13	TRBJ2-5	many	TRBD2	TGCAGCGTTGTAGGCGGGAGGGGAGAGACCCAGTACTTC	CSVVGGRGETQYF
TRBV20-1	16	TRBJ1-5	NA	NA	TGCAGTGCTAGAGGGGCCAGGGCGGTCTTCAATCAGCCCCAGCATTTT	CSARGARAVFNQPQHF
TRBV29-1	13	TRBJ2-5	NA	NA	TGCAGCGTTGGATTTTGGGGGCAAGAGACCCAGTACTTC	CSVGFWGQETQYF
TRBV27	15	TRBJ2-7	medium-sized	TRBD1	TGTGCCAGCAGTTTATCGATAGGGGGCGCGTACGAGCAGTACTTC	CASSLSIGGAYEQYF
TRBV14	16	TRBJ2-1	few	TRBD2	TGTGCCAGCAGCCACCCACTAGCGCAGACCTACAATGAGCAGTTCTTC	CASSHPLAQTYNEQFF
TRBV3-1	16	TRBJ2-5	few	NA	TGTGCCAGCAGCCAGGATGTGGCCAAGGCTCGAGAGACCCAGTACTTC	CASSQDVAKARETQYF
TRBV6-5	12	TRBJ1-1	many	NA	TGTGCCAGCATGAGATCCAACACTGAAGCTTTCTTT	CASMRSNTEAFF
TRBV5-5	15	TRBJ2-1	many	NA	TGTGCCAGCAGCCCCCTGCCTTTAGGGTACAATGAGCAGTTCTTC	CASSPLPLGYNEQFF
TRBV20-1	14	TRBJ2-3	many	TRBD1	TGCAGTGCCGCCGGACAGGGGGCAAGGGATACGCAGTATTTT	CSAAGQGARDTQYF
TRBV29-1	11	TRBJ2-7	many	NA	TGCAGCGCTGACTCCGGCTACGAGCAGTACTTC	CSADSGYEQYF
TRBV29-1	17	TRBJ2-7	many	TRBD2	TGCAGCGTTGAAGAGGGGGTCGTGAGCGGGAGTGCGGGTGAGCAGTACTTC	CSVEEGVVSGSAGEQYF
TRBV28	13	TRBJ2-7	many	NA	TGTGCCAGCACTTCGGACGCAACCTACGAGCAGTACTTC	CASTSDATYEQYF
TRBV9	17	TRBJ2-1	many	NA	TGTGCCAGCAGCCCAGGGGGCGGGAGCGTTCAATTAAATGAGCAGTTCTTC	CASSPGGGSVQLNEQFF
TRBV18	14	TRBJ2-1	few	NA	TGTGCCAGCTCACCACTCGCACAGGGTAATGAGCAGTTCTTC	CASSPLAQGNEQFF
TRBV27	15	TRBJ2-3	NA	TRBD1	TGTGCCAGCAGTTTATCGGAGACAGGGGCAGATACGCAGTATTTT	CASSLSETGADTQYF
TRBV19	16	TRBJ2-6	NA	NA	TGTGCCAGTAGTAACAGGGTAGCCTCTGGGGCCAACGTCCTGACTTTC	CASSNRVASGANVLTF
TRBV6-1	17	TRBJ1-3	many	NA	TGTGCCACCAGAGAAAGAGGCGATCGGAGCTCTGGAAACACCATATATTTT	CATRERGDRSSGNTIYF
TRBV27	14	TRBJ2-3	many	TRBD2	TGTGCCAGCAGTCCCGGGACTAGCGGAGATACGCAGTATTTT	CASSPGTSGDTQYF
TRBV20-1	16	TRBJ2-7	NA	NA	TGCAGTGCTAGAGACAACCGGGACCCCATATCCTACGAGCAGTACTTC	CSARDNRDPISYEQYF
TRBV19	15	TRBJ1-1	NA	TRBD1	TGTGCCAGTAGTTCGGACAGGAGTTTGAACACTGAAGCTTTCTTT	CASSSDRSLNTEAFF
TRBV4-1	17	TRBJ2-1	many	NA	TGCGCCAGCAGCCAGGACCTATGGGGCCTCCGAAACAATGAGCAGTTCTTC	CASSQDLWGLRNNEQFF
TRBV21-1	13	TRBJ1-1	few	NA	TGTGCCAGCAGCAAATCGGGGGGCACTGAAGCTTTCTTT	CASSKSGGTEAFF
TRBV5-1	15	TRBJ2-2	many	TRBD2	TGCGCCAGCTCCAAGACTAGCGGGAACACCGGGGAGCTGTTTTTT	CASSKTSGNTGELFF
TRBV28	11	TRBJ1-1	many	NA	TGTGCCAGCAATCGAGACACTGAAGCTTTCTTT	CASNRDTEAFF
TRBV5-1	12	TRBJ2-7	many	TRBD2	TGCGCCAGCAGCCCCTGGGGGGGGGAGCAGTACTTC	CASSPWGGEQYF